The source of this T cell receptor beta chain is a study of breast tumors, draining lymph nodes, adjacent tissues. There are many counts of this clonotype. Its antigen is as yet unknown. MiXCR was run by TCRdb on the multiplex PCR reads, yielding one entry per CDR3 protein. The table records about 47,000 distinct CDR3 sequences, around 23% of them present only once. Trimming pared 4 bases from V and 2 bases from J, leaving 18 bases between. Looked up from germline, CDR1 is SGHRS and CDR2 is YFSETQ. This CDR3 is 16 amino acids long. Overall study results and limits: Compared with basal-like, luminal-like tumors shared significantly more repertoire with nontumor tissue. Compared with lymph nodes, tumors were less diverse; compared with nontumor tissue, more.

Source material: breast tumor tissue. The chain uses TRBV5-1 and TRBJ1-2; TRBD1 might be the D (5 bases). The clonotype comes from a female donor with breast cancer. Some clones in this sample may be carry-over from other donors' samples. The CDR3 bases are TGCGCCAGCAGCCCGGGGGAGTCCGGGTGGAACTATGGCTACACCTTC. Its translation: CASSPGESGWNYGYTF.